This T cell receptor beta chain comes out of a study of blood T cell repertoires in COVID-19. The CDR3 is 14 residues long. Germline values: CDR1 SGHRS, CDR2 YFSETQ. V lost 4 bases and J lost 5; bases outside the gene matches: 3. This clone has only a few counts. In the authors' methods: From reference gene primer amplification, estimates of nucleated cell counts were derived. Data came from immunoSEQ multiplex PCR; TCRdb stores just in-frame clones and leaves some out. For V, J and clone size, that table is used; D and trimming come from the DNA. This sample has a few hundred thousand clones; 85% occur once, and the top ten carry roughly 2.7%.

The specimen was PBMCs or T cells enriched from blood (not recorded which). The rearrangement links TRBV5-1 to TRBJ2-3; TRBD1 matches 11 bases. The TCR was taken from a woman in her forties or fifties who had recovered from COVID-19. DNA of the CDR3: TGCGCCAGCAGCGGGGGACAGGGGGTAGATACGCAGTATTTT. It encodes CASSGGQGVDTQYF. Combining the CDR3 with reference TRBV5-1 and TRBJ2-3 gives the whole variable domain KAGVTQTPRYLIKTRGQQVTLSCSPISGHRSVSWYQQTPGQGLQFLFEYFSETQRNKGNFPGRFSGRQFSNSRSEMNVSTLELGDSALYLCASSGGQGVDTQYFGPGTRLTVL.